Sequencing of this T cell receptor (beta chain) was carried out in a study of T cell responses to AZD1222 COVID-19 vaccine. With regard to this clone: The antigen remains unidentified.

Using immunoSEQ multiplex PCR, the repertoire was profiled, and TCRdb retains in-frame clones only, with some absent. The sample carries about 200,000 clones, roughly 92% recorded once. The CDR3 is made up of 18 amino acids. Trimming removed 0 bases from V and 1 base from J, with 16 bases in between. Looked up from germline, CDR1 is MNHEY and CDR2 is SVGEGT. Study observations and caveats: CD4 TCRs covered the whole spike, strongest at regions 160-218 and 743-854.

This TCR was sampled from an adult in good health. V and J are TRBV6-2 or TRBV6-3 and TRBJ2-1; perhaps TRBD1 as D (6 bases). The sequenced sample was peripheral blood, obtained on day 0 of AZD1222 vaccination. The CDR3 loop is CASSYSIRWQGSYNEQFF. The CDR3, as DNA: TGTGCCAGCAGTTACTCGATACGGTGGCAGGGGTCCTACAATGAGCAGTTCTTC.